This T cell receptor (beta chain) was sequenced for a study of shared clonotypes between healthy human individuals (dated by TCRdb to the early 2020s). As for the study more broadly: The cohort included three men and a couple of women between 18 and 49 years of age. Blood TCR repertoires of about five healthy adults were deeply sequenced to estimate repertoire size and the extent of clonotype sharing between individuals. Each donor's leukapheresis produced roughly between about 0.9 and 9.5 billion PBMCs. To increase sequencing depth and limit assay-specific biases, different laboratories used diverse techniques to prepare libraries and sequence TCR repertoires. For each donor, CD4 naive and CD4 memory were each run on three plates, CD8 naive on two plates, and CD8 memory on one plate. Findings and caveats that apply to the study as a whole: Pairwise subsampling led to the expectation that sequencing depth would affect the degree of clonotype sharing among donors. Higher generation probabilities were observed for clonotypes shared by all four sorted-subset donors than for non-shared clonotypes. Incomplete sequencing was indicated by rarefaction of sorted-subset datasets, despite the large sequencing depth. Sampling was restricted to blood, and TCR repertoires in tissue are likely to differ from TCR repertoires in blood. Sharing across four donors was observed for around 5% of naive CD4, under 4% of naive CD8, roughly 2.4% of memory CD4, and over 0.3% of memory CD8 clonotypes. The small number of donors limited the genetic and exposure-history diversity represented. Naive subsets generally had larger estimated clonotype richness than memory subsets did.

A remark on this clone: The clone's antigen remains unknown. Per-nucleotide qualities are absent, and no much larger clonotype sits a single base away.

Healthy HIV-negative adults with no recently reported acute infections or vaccinations were included as donors. Only Caucasian adults living in Nashville, Tennessee, USA were represented among the donors. CD4+ T cells were enriched by magnetic negative selection; naive cells were then positively selected on CD45RA, and the negative fraction formed the memory subset. Blood was obtained by leukapheresis, after which PBMCs were separated by Ficoll-Histopaque density gradient centrifugation and cryopreserved in liquid nitrogen vapor phase. Analytical flow cytometry was used to check the purity and quantity of every magnetically sorted T cell population. Each sorted fraction had its genomic DNA isolated and then quantified by UV absorbance on a Nanodrop 2000c. Using the deep immunoSEQ assay, multiplex PCR amplified TCR CDR3 regions from genomic DNA. Genomic DNA extracted from each cell subset was distributed evenly over all wells of several immunoSEQ 96-well plates, and each plate served as one replicate. For sorted subsets, approximately 190 ng genomic DNA, equal to about 30,000 T cell genomes, was loaded into each replicate PCR. The purified libraries were quantified using a Qubit 3.0 fluorometer, sized with a Bioanalyzer 2100, and then quantified again using the KAPA Library Quantification kit. Every immunoSEQ 96-well plate was sequenced on a separate single-read 150-cycle Illumina NextSeq 550 flow cell. The paper's data handling went like this. The immunoSEQ output contained only junctional sequences without quality scores, so filtering could not match that applied to full-length reads. Sequences were annotated with PyIR, a Python wrapper for IgBLAST v1.9, and V/J genes and CDR3 were assigned using IMGT germline references. Reads were removed for weak V/J assignments (E-value above 1e-6), missing CDR3, stop codons, out-of-frame junctions, or ambiguous translated residues. A V3J clonotype was defined by an identical inferred V gene, J gene, and CDR3 amino acid sequence. Percentage overlap between repertoires was computed as shared unique clonotypes divided by the size of the smaller repertoire. RTK rarefaction, the Chao1 estimator, and Recon v2.1 estimates of unobserved clonotypes were used to assess repertoire richness. Generation probabilities for all TCRbeta clonotypes obtained by the gDNA method from a handful of donors were computed using OLGA. Sourced from immuneACCESS, this table was stored by TCRdb with only in-frame sequences that have V and J called. A share of the clones is absent; for the studies checked, an unresolved V gene accounts for under half, and the remainder has no known explanation. That table supplies the V and J calls and clone size; D and trimming were determined from the DNA. Counted in this sample were over a million clones; approximately 80% of them appeared once. The ten most abundant clones make up 0.52% of the sample.

Including cysteine and phenylalanine, the CDR3 has 16 amino acids. Kept here is only the CDR3 DNA, which spans 48 bases and is read in frame from base 1. Relative to germline, V is missing 4 bases and J is missing 0 bases, with 3 bases of the junction outside any gene match. Looking up the germline V gene yields CDR1 MNHEY and CDR2 SVGAGI. The rearrangement combines TRBV6-5 with TRBJ2-5; TRBD2 agrees with 12 junctional bases. The sequence was obtained from a man between 18 and 35 years old in good health. Some clones in this sample may be carry-over from other donors' samples. The specimen was memory CD4+ T cells from PBMCs. What this sample's cell subset or site label stands for: CD45RA-negative fraction. The DNA sequence is TGTGCCAGCAGTTCCGGACTAGCGGGACACCAAGAGACCCAGTACTTC. This gives the protein CASSSGLAGHQETQYF.